The 19 T cell receptor beta chains below come from one sample, sequenced in a study of T cell repertoires in cytomegalovirus infection. One entry per CDR3 protein, called by TCRdb with MiXCR from the reads. The sample contains 400,000 to 550,000 distinct CDR3 sequences, around 10% of which appear only once. The sequenced sample was PBMCs. The receptors originated from a human donor in good health (CMV status not recorded). Some clones in this sample may be carry-over from other donors' samples.

Many counts were recorded for this clonotype. The V call is TRBV7-2, the J call TRBJ1-2; 8 bases are a match to TRBD1. J gave up 8 bases and V 3 bases, and 11 bases lay outside the gene matches. The germline CDR1 and CDR2 sequences are SGHTA and FQGNSA. CDR3 length: 15 amino acids. CDR3 bases: TGTGCCAGCAGCTTGGCGTCAGGGGGCGGCGGGGGCTACACCTTC. It translates to CASSLASGGGGGYTF.

This chain connects TRBV27 to TRBJ1-1, with a tentative D call TRBD1 (5 bases). Germline lookup yields CDR1 MNHEY and CDR2 SMNVEV (reference sequence). This CDR3 spans 13 amino acids. V gave up 0 bases and J gave up 6 bases, with 8 bases separating them. The CDR3 here is CASSLSGRAEAFF. CDR3 DNA: TGTGCCAGCAGTTTATCGGGGCGCGCTGAAGCTTTCTTT.

This clonotype was detected ten times or more. The chain has TRBV5-5 and TRBJ2-2; 8 nucleotides match TRBD1. This CDR3 has 17 amino acids. J gave up 5 bases and V 2 bases, and 11 bases lay outside the gene matches. Germline lookup yields CDR1 SGHKS and CDR2 YYEKEE (reference sequence). CDR3 residues: CASSFLMGQGATGELFF. The DNA for the CDR3 is TGTGCCAGCAGCTTCTTGATGGGGCAGGGGGCGACCGGGGAGCTGTTTTTT.

This clonotype was seen many times. The rearrangement uses TRBV7-9 and TRBJ1-2; D call uncertain. Trimming took off 6 bases at V and 8 bases at J, with 13 bases between the two ends. Germline assignment: CDR1 SEHNR and CDR2 FQNEAQ (reference sequence). The CDR3 totals 12 residues. As DNA, the CDR3 is TGTGCCAGCAGGGGTCCAGGAGAGGGCTACACCTTC. This sequence encodes CASRGPGEGYTF.

This clonotype was recorded many times. This chain connects TRBV7-8 to TRBJ2-1; no definite D call. The V gene lost 5 bases and the J gene lost 7 bases, with 15 bases spanning the gap. Germline V lookup: CDR1 SGHVS, CDR2 FQNEAQ. This CDR3 comprises 14 residues. In DNA, the CDR3 is TGTGCCAGCAGCACCCAAGAAGAGTGGAATGAGCAGTTCTTC. Encoded protein: CASSTQEEWNEQFF. The variable domain in full, with the rest retrieved from reference TRBV7-8 and TRBJ2-1, is GAGVSQSPRYKVAKRGQDVALRCDPISGHVSLFWYQQALGQGPEFLTYFQNEAQLDKSGLPSDRFFAERPEGSVSTLKIQRTQQEDSAVYLCASSTQEEWNEQFFGPGTRLTVL.

The table lists this clonotype with many counts. This chain uses TRBV20-1 with TRBJ1-5, with D unresolved. The length of the CDR3 is 15 residues. CDR1 and CDR2 (germline): DFQATT, SNEGSKA (reference sequence). V gave up 2 bases and J gave up 0 bases, with 11 bases separating them. CDR3 region: CSARWGADSNQPQHF. DNA of the CDR3: TGCAGTGCTAGATGGGGAGCGGATAGCAATCAGCCCCAGCATTTT.

The chain is built from TRBV27 and TRBJ2-1; 8 nucleotides agree with TRBD2. There are 14 residues in the CDR3. The germline CDR1 and CDR2 sequences are MNHEY and SMNVEV (reference sequence). Germline trimming cut 5 bases from V and 7 bases from J; bases unmatched to any gene: 7. For the CDR3, the DNA is TGTGCCAGCAGTAGGAGCGGGGGTTTTAATGAGCAGTTCTTC. Its translation: CASSRSGGFNEQFF.

This clonotype was seen ten or more times. The gene calls are TRBV7-9 and TRBJ1-4; D is undetermined. The CDR3 consists of 14 residues. Germline CDR1 SEHNR, CDR2 FQNEAQ (reference sequence). V lost 7 bases and J 8 bases, leaving 17 bases between the germline ends. The CDR3 DNA reads TGTGCCAGCACCCTTGCCGGGGTAGAAGAAAAACTGTTTTTT. Translating it yields CASTLAGVEEKLFF. Based on the CDR3 plus reference TRBV7-9 and TRBJ1-4, the full variable domain is DTGVSQNPRHKITKRGQNVTFRCDPISEHNRLYWYRQTLGQGPEFLTYFQNEAQLEKSRLLSDRFSAERPKGSFSTLEIQRTEQGDSAMYLCASTLAGVEEKLFFGSGTQLSVL.

This clonotype was counted ten times or more. J is TRBJ2-3 and V is TRBV7-8; 8 bases line up with TRBD2. CDR3 length equals 16 residues. Germline V lookup: CDR1 SGHVS, CDR2 FQNEAQ. Trimming cost V 4 bases and J 5 bases; bases outside gene matches: 11. The DNA of the CDR3 is TGTGCCAGCAGCTCGACTAGCGTCCAAATACGAGATACGCAGTATTTT. It encodes CASSSTSVQIRDTQYF.

The gene calls are TRBV7-9 and TRBJ2-7, with no clear D. The CDR3 consists of 14 residues. V was pared by 5 bases and J by 1 base, with 12 bases between. Germline V gene lookup returns CDR1 SEHNR and CDR2 FQNEAQ (reference sequence). This CDR3 is CASSPETLSYEQYF. The CDR3 DNA follows: TGTGCCAGCAGCCCGGAGACTTTATCCTACGAGCAGTACTTC.

The sample holds many counts of this clonotype. The J gene is TRBJ1-6, the V gene TRBV25-1; D not certain. CDR1 is MGHDK, CDR2 SYGVNS, per germline. V was trimmed by 1 base and J by 9 bases, leaving 7 bases between them. This CDR3 spans 13 amino acids. The CDR3 sequence: CASSEFGPSPLHF. The CDR3 DNA follows: TGTGCCAGCAGTGAATTTGGGCCTTCACCCCTCCACTTT.

This clonotype has ten or more counts. The chain carries TRBV19 and TRBJ2-1; D remains unclear. V was shortened by 6 bases and J by 9 bases, with 15 bases between the two germline ends. This CDR3 comprises 13 residues. Germline V lookup: CDR1 LNHDA, CDR2 SQIVND (reference sequence). CDR3 DNA sequence: TGTGCCAGTAGGATGACTGGAGTTGGTGAGCAGTTCTTC. It is translated as CASRMTGVGEQFF.

The sample holds many counts of this clonotype. This CDR3 is CASSLPASYEQYF. For the CDR3, the DNA is TGTGCCAGCAGTTTGCCAGCCTCCTACGAGCAGTACTTC. The rearrangement links TRBV28 to TRBJ2-7; D gene uncertain. The CDR3 runs 13 residues. V lost 3 bases, J lost 0 bases, and 6 bases lay in between. CDR1 is MDHEN, CDR2 SYDVKM, per germline.

This clonotype was detected ten times or more. CDR3 DNA sequence: TGTGCCATCAGTGAGCCGGGATCAACCTACGAGCAGTACTTC. Protein product: CAISEPGSTYEQYF. V gene TRBV10-3 combines with J gene TRBJ2-7; D may be TRBD2 (5 bases). CDR3 length: 14 residues. Germline V gene data show CDR1 as ENHRY and CDR2 as SYGVKD. The ends were cut back, 2 bases at V and 2 bases at J, with 10 bases in the middle.

The CDR3 DNA sequence: TGTGCCAGCAGCGCCAGACTAGCAGGAAACAATGAGCAGTTCTTC. This encodes CASSARLAGNNEQFF. The genes are TRBV9 and TRBJ2-1, with 7 bases identical to TRBD2. V lost 3 bases, J lost 5 bases, and 8 bases stayed unmatched. This CDR3 spans 15 amino acids. The germline CDR1 and CDR2 sequences are SGDLS and YYNGEE.

The V call is TRBV10-3, the J call TRBJ1-6, with TRBD1 as a possible D gene (5 bases). The CDR3 has 15 residues. The germline V gene encodes CDR1 ENHRY and CDR2 SYGVKD. Trimming shortened V by 0 bases and J by 3 bases, and 6 bases separated the two germline ends. This chain's CDR3 is CAISESQGYNSPLHF. CDR3 DNA sequence: TGTGCCATCAGTGAGTCCCAGGGCTATAATTCACCCCTCCACTTT.

The sample holds many counts of this clonotype. CDR3 in DNA: TGTGCCAGTACTCCCTTTGGGACAGGGGCCACTGAAGCTTTCTTT. This sequence encodes CASTPFGTGATEAFF. V is TRBV19 and J is TRBJ1-1, with 10 bases aligning to TRBD1. The germline V gene has CDR1 LNHDA and CDR2 SQIVND (reference sequence). Unmatched junction bases numbered 9, after V lost 7 bases and J lost 4 bases. This CDR3 has 15 amino acids.

This clonotype was picked up many times. The DNA of the CDR3 is TGTGCCAGCAGCTCTCTTGACCGGGACGGCTCCTACGAGCAGTACTTC. Its translation: CASSSLDRDGSYEQYF. The V call is TRBV7-9, the J call TRBJ2-7, with D perhaps given as TRBD1 or TRBD2 (5 bases each). Trimming took off 4 bases at V and 0 bases at J, with 16 bases between the two ends. The CDR3 sequence is 16 residues long. Germline CDR1 SEHNR, CDR2 FQNEAQ (reference sequence).

This clonotype was observed at least ten times. V is TRBV5-5 and J is TRBJ2-4; D is unclear. CDR1 SGHKS and CDR2 YYEKEE come from the germline V gene (reference sequence). V was pared by 4 bases and J by 6 bases, with 14 bases between. The CDR3 contains 14 residues. The CDR3 DNA follows: TGTGCCAGCAGCCCGACCTCTATGGGAAACATTCAGTACTTC. Protein: CASSPTSMGNIQYF. The complete variable domain, with remaining parts taken from reference TRBV5-5 and TRBJ2-4, reads DAGVTQSPTHLIKTRGQQVTLRCSPISGHKSVSWYQQVLGQGPQFIFQYYEKEERGRGNFPDRFSARQFPNYSSELNVNALLLGDSALYLCASSPTSMGNIQYFGAGTRLSVL.